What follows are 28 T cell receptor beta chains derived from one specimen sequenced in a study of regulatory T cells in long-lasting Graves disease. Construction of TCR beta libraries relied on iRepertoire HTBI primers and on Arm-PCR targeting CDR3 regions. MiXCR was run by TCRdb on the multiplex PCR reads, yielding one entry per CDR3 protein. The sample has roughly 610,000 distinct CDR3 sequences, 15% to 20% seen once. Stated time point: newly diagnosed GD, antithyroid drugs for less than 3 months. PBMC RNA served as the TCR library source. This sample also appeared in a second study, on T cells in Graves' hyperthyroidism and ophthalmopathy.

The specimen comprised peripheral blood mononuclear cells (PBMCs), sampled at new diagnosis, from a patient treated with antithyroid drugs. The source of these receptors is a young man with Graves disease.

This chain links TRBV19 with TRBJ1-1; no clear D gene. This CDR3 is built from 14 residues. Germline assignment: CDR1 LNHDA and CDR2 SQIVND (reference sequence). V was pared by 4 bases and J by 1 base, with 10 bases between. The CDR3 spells CASSNLPQNTEAFF. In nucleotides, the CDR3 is TGTGCCAGTAGTAACTTACCCCAGAACACTGAAGCTTTCTTT. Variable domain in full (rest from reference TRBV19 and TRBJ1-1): DGGITQSPKYLFRKEGQNVTLSCEQNLNHDAMYWYRQDPGQGLRLIYYSQIVNDFQKGDIAEGYSVSREKKESFPLTVTSAQKNPTAFYLCASSNLPQNTEAFFGQGTRLTVV.

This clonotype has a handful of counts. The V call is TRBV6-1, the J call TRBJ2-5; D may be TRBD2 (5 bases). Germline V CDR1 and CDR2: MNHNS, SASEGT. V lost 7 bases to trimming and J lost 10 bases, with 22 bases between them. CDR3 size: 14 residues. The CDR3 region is CASTERQVRGNQYF. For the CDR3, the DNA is TGTGCCAGCACAGAGCGCCAGGTCCGAGGGAACCAGTACTTC.

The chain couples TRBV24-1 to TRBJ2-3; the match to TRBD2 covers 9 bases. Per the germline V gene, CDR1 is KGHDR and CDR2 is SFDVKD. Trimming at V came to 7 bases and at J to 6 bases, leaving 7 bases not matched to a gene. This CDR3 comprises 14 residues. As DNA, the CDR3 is TGTGCCACCAGAGATAGCGGGAGAACGGATACGCAGTATTTT. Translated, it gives CATRDSGRTDTQYF.

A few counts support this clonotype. The CDR3 is CASSPRTGMNEQFF. The CDR3 DNA sequence: TGTGCCAGCAGCCCCCGGACAGGGATGAATGAGCAGTTCTTC. V and J are TRBV11-3 and TRBJ2-1, with 8 positions matching TRBD1. Trimming at V came to 5 bases and at J to 7 bases, leaving 7 bases not matched to a gene. This CDR3 has 14 residues. The germline V gene encodes CDR1 SGHNT and CDR2 YENEEA.

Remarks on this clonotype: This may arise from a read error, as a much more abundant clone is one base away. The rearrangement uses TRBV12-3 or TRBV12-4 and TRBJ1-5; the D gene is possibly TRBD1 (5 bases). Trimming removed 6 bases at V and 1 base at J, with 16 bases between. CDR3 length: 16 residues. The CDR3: CASSQGGTWSNQPQHF. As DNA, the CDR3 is TGTGCCAGCAGCCAAGGAGGGACGTGGAGCAATCAGCCCCAGCATTTT.

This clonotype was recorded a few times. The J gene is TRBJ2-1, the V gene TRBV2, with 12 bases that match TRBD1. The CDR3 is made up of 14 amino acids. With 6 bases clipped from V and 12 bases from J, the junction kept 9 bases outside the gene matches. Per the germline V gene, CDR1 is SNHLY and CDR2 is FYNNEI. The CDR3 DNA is TGTGCCAGCAGCGGGACAGGGGGCAGGGAAGGGCAGTTCTTC. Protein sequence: CASSGTGGREGQFF. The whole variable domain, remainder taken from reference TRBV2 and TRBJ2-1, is EPEVTQTPSHQVTQMGQEVILRCVPISNHLYFYWYRQILGQKVEFLVSFYNNEISEKSEIFDDQFSVERPDGSNFTLKIRSTKLEDSAMYFCASSGTGGREGQFFGPGTRLTVL.

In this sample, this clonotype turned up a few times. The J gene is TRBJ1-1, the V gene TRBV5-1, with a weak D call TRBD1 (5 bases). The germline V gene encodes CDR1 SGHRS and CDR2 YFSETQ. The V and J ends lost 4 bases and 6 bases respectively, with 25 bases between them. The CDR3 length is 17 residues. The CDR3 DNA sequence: TGCGCCAGCAGCCCCGGACACACATCTCTAACGGGGGCTGAAGCTTTCTTT. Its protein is CASSPGHTSLTGAEAFF.

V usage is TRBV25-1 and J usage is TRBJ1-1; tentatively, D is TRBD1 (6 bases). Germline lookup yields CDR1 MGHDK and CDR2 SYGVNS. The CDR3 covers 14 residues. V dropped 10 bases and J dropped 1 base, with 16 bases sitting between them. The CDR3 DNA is TGTGCCACCCACCCGGGGGGACAGAACACTGAAGCTTTCTTT. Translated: CATHPGGQNTEAFF. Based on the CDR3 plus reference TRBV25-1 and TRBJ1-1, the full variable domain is EADIYQTPRYLVIGTGKKITLECSQTMGHDKMYWYQQDPGMELHLIHYSYGVNSTEKGDLSSESTVSRIRTEHFPLTLESARPSHTSQYLCATHPGGQNTEAFFGQGTRLTVV.

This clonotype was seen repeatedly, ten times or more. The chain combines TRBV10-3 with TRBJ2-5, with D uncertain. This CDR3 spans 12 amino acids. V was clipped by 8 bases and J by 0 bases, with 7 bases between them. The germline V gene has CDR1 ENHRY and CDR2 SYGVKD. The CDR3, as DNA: TGTGCCATCTCGTGGGACCAAGAGACCCAGTACTTC. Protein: CAISWDQETQYF.

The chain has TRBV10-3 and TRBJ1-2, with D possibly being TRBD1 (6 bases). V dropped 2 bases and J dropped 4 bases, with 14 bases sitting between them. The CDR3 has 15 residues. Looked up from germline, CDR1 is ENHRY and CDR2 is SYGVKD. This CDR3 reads CAISEPETGAYGYTF. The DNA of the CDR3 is TGTGCCATCAGTGAGCCCGAGACAGGAGCCTATGGCTACACCTTC.

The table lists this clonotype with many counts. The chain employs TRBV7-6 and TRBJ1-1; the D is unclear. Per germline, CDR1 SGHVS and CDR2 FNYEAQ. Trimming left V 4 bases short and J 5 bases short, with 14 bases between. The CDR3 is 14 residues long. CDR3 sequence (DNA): TGTGCCAGCAGCTCCCAGACCCAAGGAACTGAAGCTTTCTTT. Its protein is CASSSQTQGTEAFF.

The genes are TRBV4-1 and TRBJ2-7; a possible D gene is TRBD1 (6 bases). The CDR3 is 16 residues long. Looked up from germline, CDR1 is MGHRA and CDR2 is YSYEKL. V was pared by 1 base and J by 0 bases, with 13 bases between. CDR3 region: CASSQVARGGSYEQYF. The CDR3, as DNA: TGCGCCAGCAGCCAAGTGGCCAGGGGCGGCTCCTACGAGCAGTACTTC.

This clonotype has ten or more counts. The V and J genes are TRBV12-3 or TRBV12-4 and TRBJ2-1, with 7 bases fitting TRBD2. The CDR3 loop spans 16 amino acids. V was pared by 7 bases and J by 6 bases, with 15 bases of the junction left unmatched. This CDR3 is CASKSQSGMGGNEQFF. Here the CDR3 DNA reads TGTGCCAGCAAATCCCAAAGCGGGATGGGGGGCAATGAGCAGTTCTTC.

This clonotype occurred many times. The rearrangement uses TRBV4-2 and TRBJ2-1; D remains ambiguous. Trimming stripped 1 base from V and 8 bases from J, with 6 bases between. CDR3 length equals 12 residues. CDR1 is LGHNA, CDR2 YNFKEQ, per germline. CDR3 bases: TGTGCCAGCAGCCAAGCCGATGATGAGCAGTTCTTC. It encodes CASSQADDEQFF.

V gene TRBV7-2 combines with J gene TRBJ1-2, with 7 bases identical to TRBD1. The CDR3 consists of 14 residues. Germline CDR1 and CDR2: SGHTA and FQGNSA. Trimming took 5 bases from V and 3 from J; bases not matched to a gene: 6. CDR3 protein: CASSRDSSYYGYTF. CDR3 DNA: TGTGCCAGCAGCAGGGACAGCTCATACTATGGCTACACCTTC.

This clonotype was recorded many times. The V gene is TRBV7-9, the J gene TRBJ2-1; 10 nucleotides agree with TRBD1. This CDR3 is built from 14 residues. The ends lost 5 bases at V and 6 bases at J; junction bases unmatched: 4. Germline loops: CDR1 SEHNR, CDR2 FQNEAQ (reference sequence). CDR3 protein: CASSNGQGGNEQFF. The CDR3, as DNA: TGTGCCAGCAGCAATGGACAGGGGGGCAATGAGCAGTTCTTC.

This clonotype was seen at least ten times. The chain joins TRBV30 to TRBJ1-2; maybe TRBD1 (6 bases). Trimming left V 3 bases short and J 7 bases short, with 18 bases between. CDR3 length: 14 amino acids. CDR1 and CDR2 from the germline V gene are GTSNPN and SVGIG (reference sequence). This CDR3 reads CAWRRGQRGGGYTF. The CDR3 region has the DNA TGTGCCTGGAGGAGAGGACAGAGAGGCGGTGGCTACACCTTC.

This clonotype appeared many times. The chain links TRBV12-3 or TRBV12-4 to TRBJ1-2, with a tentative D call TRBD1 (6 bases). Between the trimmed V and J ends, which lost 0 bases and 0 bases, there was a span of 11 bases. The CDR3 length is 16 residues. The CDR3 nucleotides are TGTGCCAGCAGTTTAGCCCGGGACACCACTAACTATGGCTACACCTTC. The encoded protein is CASSLARDTTNYGYTF.

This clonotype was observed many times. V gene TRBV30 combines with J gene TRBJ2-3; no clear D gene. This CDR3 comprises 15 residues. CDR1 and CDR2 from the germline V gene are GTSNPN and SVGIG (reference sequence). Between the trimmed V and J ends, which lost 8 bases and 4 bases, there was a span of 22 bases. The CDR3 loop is CARSKSVLRADTQYF. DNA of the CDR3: TGTGCCAGATCCAAGTCTGTCCTTCGCGCAGATACGCAGTATTTT.

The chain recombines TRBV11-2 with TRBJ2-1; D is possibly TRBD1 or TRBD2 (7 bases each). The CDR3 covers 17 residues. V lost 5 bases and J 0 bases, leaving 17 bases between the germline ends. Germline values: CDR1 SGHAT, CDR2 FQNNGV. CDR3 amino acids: CASSPPTGEGSYNEQFF. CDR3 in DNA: TGTGCCAGCAGCCCACCAACAGGGGAGGGCTCCTACAATGAGCAGTTCTTC.

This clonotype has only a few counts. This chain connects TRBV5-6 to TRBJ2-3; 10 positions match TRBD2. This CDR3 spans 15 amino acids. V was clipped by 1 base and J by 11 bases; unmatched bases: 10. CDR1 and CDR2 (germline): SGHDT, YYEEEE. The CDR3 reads CASSLRLAGELRQYF. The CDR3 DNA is TGTGCCAGCAGCTTGCGGCTAGCGGGAGAATTAAGGCAGTATTTT. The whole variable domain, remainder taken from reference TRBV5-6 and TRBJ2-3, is DAGVTQSPTHLIKTRGQQVTLRCSPKSGHDTVSWYQQALGQGPQFIFQYYEEEERQRGNFPDRFSGHQFPNYSSELNVNALLLGDSALYLCASSLRLAGELRQYFGPGTRLTVL.

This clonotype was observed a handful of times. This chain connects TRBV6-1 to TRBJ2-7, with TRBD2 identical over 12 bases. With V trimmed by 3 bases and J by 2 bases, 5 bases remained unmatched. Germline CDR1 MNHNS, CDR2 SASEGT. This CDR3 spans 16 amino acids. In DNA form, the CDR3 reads TGTGCCAGCAGTGATCCGGGACTAGCGGGCACCTACGAGCAGTACTTC. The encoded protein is CASSDPGLAGTYEQYF.

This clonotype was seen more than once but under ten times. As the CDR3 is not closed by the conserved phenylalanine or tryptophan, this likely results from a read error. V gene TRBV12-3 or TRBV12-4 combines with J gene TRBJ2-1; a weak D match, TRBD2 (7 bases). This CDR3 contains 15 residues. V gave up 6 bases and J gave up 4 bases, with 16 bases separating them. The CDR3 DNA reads TGTGCCAGCAGCCCTACTAGGGGGGGGTACAATGAGCAGTTCCTC. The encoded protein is CASSPTRGGYNEQFL.

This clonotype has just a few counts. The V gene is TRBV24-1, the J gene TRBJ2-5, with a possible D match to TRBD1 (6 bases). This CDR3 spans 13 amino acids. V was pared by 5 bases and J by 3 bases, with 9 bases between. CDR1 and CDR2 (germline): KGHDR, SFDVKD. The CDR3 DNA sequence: TGTGCCACCAGTGGGACAGAAAAAGAGACCCAGTACTTC. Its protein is CATSGTEKETQYF.

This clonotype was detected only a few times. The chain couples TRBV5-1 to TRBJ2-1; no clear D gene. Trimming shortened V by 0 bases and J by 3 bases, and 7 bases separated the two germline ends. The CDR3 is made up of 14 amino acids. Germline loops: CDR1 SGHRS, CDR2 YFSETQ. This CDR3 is CASSLVQFYNEQFF. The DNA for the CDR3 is TGCGCCAGCAGCTTGGTACAGTTCTACAATGAGCAGTTCTTC. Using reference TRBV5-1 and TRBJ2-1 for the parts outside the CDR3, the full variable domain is KAGVTQTPRYLIKTRGQQVTLSCSPISGHRSVSWYQQTPGQGLQFLFEYFSETQRNKGNFPGRFSGRQFSNSRSEMNVSTLELGDSALYLCASSLVQFYNEQFFGPGTRLTVL.

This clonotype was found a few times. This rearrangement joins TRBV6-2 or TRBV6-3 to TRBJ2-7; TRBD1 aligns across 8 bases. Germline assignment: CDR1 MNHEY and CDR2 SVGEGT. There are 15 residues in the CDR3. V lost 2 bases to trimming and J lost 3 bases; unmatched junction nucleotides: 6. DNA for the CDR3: TGTGCCAGCAGTTACGGACAGGGTCTCTTCTACGAGCAGTACTTC. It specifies CASSYGQGLFYEQYF.

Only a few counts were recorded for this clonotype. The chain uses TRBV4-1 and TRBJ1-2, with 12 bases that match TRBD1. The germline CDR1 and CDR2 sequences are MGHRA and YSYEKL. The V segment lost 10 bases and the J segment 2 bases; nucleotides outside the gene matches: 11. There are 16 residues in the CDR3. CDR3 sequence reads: CATGTGGKQRNYGYTF. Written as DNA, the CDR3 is TGCGCCACGGGGACAGGGGGCAAACAAAGGAACTATGGCTACACCTTC.

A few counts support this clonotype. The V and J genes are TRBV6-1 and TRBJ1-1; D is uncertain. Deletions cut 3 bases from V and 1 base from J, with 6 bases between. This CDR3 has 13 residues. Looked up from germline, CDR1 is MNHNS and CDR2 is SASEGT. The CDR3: CASSEVENTEAFF. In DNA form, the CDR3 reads TGTGCCAGCAGTGAGGTCGAGAACACTGAAGCTTTCTTT.